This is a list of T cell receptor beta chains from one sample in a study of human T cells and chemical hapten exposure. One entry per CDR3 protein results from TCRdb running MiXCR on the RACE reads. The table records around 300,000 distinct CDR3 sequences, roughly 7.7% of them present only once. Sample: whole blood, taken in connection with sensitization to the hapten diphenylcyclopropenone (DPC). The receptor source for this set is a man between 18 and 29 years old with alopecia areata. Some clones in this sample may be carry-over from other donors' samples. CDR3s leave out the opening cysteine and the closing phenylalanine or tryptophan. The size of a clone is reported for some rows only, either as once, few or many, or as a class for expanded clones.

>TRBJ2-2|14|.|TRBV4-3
ASSQFLAKNTGELF
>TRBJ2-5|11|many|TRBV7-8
ASSLISQETQY
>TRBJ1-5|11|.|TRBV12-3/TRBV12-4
ASSLARVQPQH
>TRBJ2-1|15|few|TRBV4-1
ASSQDRAGQGIEEQF
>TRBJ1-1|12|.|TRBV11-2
ASSLIWTALEAF
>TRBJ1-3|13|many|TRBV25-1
ASSESPGSGNTIY
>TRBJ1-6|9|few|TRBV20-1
SAGKNSPLH
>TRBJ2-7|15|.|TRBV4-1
ASSQELTGDYSYEQY
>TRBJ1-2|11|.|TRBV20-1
SARDSMRHGYT
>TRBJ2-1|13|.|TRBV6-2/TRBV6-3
ASSTLAGDGRGQF
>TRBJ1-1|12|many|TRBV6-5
ASSAGPGDTEAF
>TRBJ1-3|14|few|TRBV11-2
ASSEGQGRIRNTIY
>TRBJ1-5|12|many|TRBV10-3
AISEYRDNQPQH
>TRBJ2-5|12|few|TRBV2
ASSGITGKETQY
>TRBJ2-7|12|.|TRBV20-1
SAEGQGVNDEQY
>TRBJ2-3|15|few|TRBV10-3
AISEFSEAGGYGTQY
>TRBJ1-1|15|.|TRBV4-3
ASSQEVLETLNTEAF
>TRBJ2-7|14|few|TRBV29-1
SVEGTGGAGYWEQY
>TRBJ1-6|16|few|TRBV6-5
ASSYSKSPGVYNSPLH
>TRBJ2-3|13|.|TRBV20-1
SANRRTGSPDTQY
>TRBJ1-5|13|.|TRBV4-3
ASSQDAGINQPQH
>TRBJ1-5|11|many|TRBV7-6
ASSLNYDLPQH
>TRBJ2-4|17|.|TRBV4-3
ASSQDLPSGGGAKNIQY
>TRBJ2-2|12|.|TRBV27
ASSRDRGNGELF
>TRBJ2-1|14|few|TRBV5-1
ASSLSGSRSYNEQF
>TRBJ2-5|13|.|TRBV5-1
ASSSYAAAQETHY
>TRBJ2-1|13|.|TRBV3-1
ASSQGTGSYNEQF
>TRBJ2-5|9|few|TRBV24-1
ATGSGETQY
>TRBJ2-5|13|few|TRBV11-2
ASSLTSGDQETQY
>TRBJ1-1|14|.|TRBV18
ASSPGGGLKNTEAF
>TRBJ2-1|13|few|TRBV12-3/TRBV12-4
ASSLRGFVYNEQF
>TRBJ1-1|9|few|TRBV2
ASTFDTEAF
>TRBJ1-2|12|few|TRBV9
ASSVDTGLYGYT
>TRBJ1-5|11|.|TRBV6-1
ASSEMGTGFQH
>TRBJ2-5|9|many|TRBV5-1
ASSGGETQY
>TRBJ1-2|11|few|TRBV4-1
ASSQVGLGGYT
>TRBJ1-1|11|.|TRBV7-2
ASSFQKNTEAF